The rows below give T cell receptor beta chains drawn from one sample of a study of beta chain features in type 1 diabetes. Some clones are missing from TCRdb's copy, which holds only in-frame ones; the method was immunoSEQ multiplex PCR. The sample lists hundreds of thousands of clones, around an eighth occurring once. Sequenced input: naive CD4+ T cells from blood. These TCRs come from a man between 18 and 29 years old with type 1 diabetes. CDR3s include the opening cysteine and the closing phenylalanine or tryptophan. A D gene is named only where the DNA matches it firmly. Size is stated for part of the rows, as once, few or many counts, or as a class when the clone is expanded.

size: few; V: TRBV11-2; J: TRBJ2-7; D: TRBD2; DNA: TGTGCCAGCAGCCTTGGGACTAGGGGCGAGCAGTACTTC; CDR3: CASSLGTRGEQYF
size: -; V: TRBV5-6; J: TRBJ2-3; D: -; DNA: TGTGCCAGCAGCTTGTTGGGAGATACGCAGTATTTT; CDR3: CASSLLGDTQYF
size: -; V: TRBV12-5; J: TRBJ1-1; D: -; DNA: TGTGCTAGTGGTACGGACAGGAACACTGAAGCTTTCTTT; CDR3: CASGTDRNTEAFF
size: once; V: TRBV11-2; J: TRBJ2-3; D: TRBD2; DNA: TGTGCCAGCAGCTTGCTAGCGGGAGGGGCGACAGATACGCAGTATTTT; CDR3: CASSLLAGGATDTQYF
size: few; V: TRBV25-1; J: TRBJ2-1; D: -; DNA: TGTGCCAGCAGTGAATTGGGTCATGAGCAGTTCTTC; CDR3: CASSELGHEQFF
size: -; V: TRBV5-4; J: TRBJ2-7; D: TRBD2; DNA: TGTGCCAGCAGCACGTCCGGGACTACCGCATCCTACGGGCAGTACTTC; CDR3: CASSTSGTTASYGQYF
size: -; V: TRBV30; J: TRBJ2-3; D: -; DNA: TGTGCCTGGAGGGTAGAAAATCTAGCGCCAGGGCAGTATTTT; CDR3: CAWRVENLAPGQYF
size: -; V: TRBV5-4; J: TRBJ2-6; D: -; DNA: TGTGCCAGCAGCCTAGGACAGCCAACCTCTGGGGCCAACGTCCTGACTTTC; CDR3: CASSLGQPTSGANVLTF
size: -; V: TRBV29-1; J: TRBJ2-1; D: -; DNA: TGCAGCGTTGAGGGGACCAGGGTTAATGAGCAGTTCTTC; CDR3: CSVEGTRVNEQFF
size: -; V: TRBV28; J: TRBJ1-1; D: -; DNA: TGTGCCAGCAGCCTTCGGCCACACGAAGCTTTCTTT; CDR3: CASSLRPHEAFF
size: -; V: TRBV7-9; J: TRBJ2-6; D: -; DNA: TGTGCCAGCAAGAAACAGACCCTTAACTCTGGGGCCAACGTCCTGACTTTC; CDR3: CASKKQTLNSGANVLTF
size: -; V: TRBV30; J: TRBJ2-5; D: -; DNA: TGTGCCTGGAGTTCCCCTGAGACCCAGTACTTC; CDR3: CAWSSPETQYF
size: few; V: TRBV25-1; J: TRBJ1-6; D: -; DNA: TGTGCCAGCAGTGATGACCCCTCCAGCTCCTATAATTCACCCCTCCACTTT; CDR3: CASSDDPSSSYNSPLHF
size: few; V: TRBV7-2; J: TRBJ1-5; D: -; DNA: TGTGCCAGCAGCCCCGGTCCGGGGCAGCCCCAGCATTTT; CDR3: CASSPGPGQPQHF
size: -; V: TRBV29-1; J: TRBJ2-7; D: -; DNA: TGCAGCGTTGTGGCATACCTGGAACAGTACTTC; CDR3: CSVVAYLEQYF
size: -; V: TRBV5-4; J: TRBJ2-1; D: TRBD2; DNA: TGTGCCAGCAGCGCCGGGACTAGTCTTGGGCATGAGCAGTTCTTC; CDR3: CASSAGTSLGHEQFF
size: few; V: TRBV30; J: TRBJ2-7; D: -; DNA: TGTGCCTGGAGCTTGCTGGGGGTCAACGAGCAGTACTTC; CDR3: CAWSLLGVNEQYF
size: -; V: TRBV2; J: TRBJ2-7; D: -; DNA: TGTGCCAGCATCCAGCAAGGCAACTCCTACGAGCAGTACTTC; CDR3: CASIQQGNSYEQYF
size: few; V: TRBV18; J: TRBJ1-4; D: TRBD1; DNA: TGTGCCAGCTCAGCCCAGGGGGAAACTAATGAAAAACTGTTTTTT; CDR3: CASSAQGETNEKLFF
size: once; V: TRBV5-6; J: TRBJ1-5; D: -; DNA: TGTGCCAGCAGCTTGGGAGATTGGGAGAAAGTCAATCAGCCCCAGCATTTT; CDR3: CASSLGDWEKVNQPQHF
size: -; V: TRBV4-2; J: TRBJ2-7; D: TRBD1; DNA: TGTGCCAGCAGCCAATCATATGGGACAGGAGAATTCTACGAGCAGTACTTC; CDR3: CASSQSYGTGEFYEQYF
size: -; V: TRBV18; J: TRBJ2-5; D: -; DNA: TGTGCCAGCTCACTTGACGAGACCCAGTACTTC; CDR3: CASSLDETQYF
size: few; V: TRBV5-1; J: TRBJ2-3; D: TRBD2; DNA: TGCGCCAGCAGCGTCGGAGGGACTAGCGGGAGCAGGGGTACGCAGTATTTT; CDR3: CASSVGGTSGSRGTQYF
size: few; V: TRBV21-1; J: TRBJ2-1; D: -; DNA: TGTGCCAGCAGCACCCTGAGGAGGGGACTTCTGTACAATGAGCAGTTCTTC; CDR3: CASSTLRRGLLYNEQFF
size: -; V: TRBV13; J: TRBJ2-5; D: -; DNA: TGTGCCAGCAGCTTAGATTCCGGGGGCAGAGAGACCCAGTACTTC; CDR3: CASSLDSGGRETQYF
size: few; V: TRBV21-1; J: TRBJ2-3; D: -; DNA: TGTGCCAGCACCCGGGACTTACTCACAGATACGCAGTATTTT; CDR3: CASTRDLLTDTQYF
size: few; V: TRBV28; J: TRBJ2-5; D: -; DNA: TGTGCCATCGGGGTCAGGGGCCAAGAGACCCAGTACTTC; CDR3: CAIGVRGQETQYF
size: few; V: TRBV5-4; J: TRBJ2-7; D: -; DNA: TGTGCCAGCAGCTTCGCGGGTGGTCCCTACGAGCAGTACTTC; CDR3: CASSFAGGPYEQYF
size: few; V: TRBV30; J: TRBJ2-2; D: -; DNA: TGTGCCTGGAGTCTGGGCGCGAACACCGGGGAGCTGTTTTTT; CDR3: CAWSLGANTGELFF
size: few; V: TRBV30; J: TRBJ2-7; D: TRBD1; DNA: TGTGCCTGGACCGTATACGGGGGACAGGGGGTCGGCGAGCAGTACTTC; CDR3: CAWTVYGGQGVGEQYF
size: -; V: TRBV14; J: TRBJ2-3; D: -; DNA: TGTGCCAGCAGCCGGGGGGCAGATACGCAGTATTTT; CDR3: CASSRGADTQYF
size: few; V: TRBV7-2; J: TRBJ2-5; D: TRBD2; DNA: TGTGCCAGCAGCTTAGCGCTTGCTAGCGGACTACAAGAGACCCAGTACTTC; CDR3: CASSLALASGLQETQYF
size: -; V: TRBV18; J: TRBJ2-1; D: -; DNA: TGTGCCAGCTCACAGGGTTCTCTTCCCTACAATGAGCAGTTCTTC; CDR3: CASSQGSLPYNEQFF